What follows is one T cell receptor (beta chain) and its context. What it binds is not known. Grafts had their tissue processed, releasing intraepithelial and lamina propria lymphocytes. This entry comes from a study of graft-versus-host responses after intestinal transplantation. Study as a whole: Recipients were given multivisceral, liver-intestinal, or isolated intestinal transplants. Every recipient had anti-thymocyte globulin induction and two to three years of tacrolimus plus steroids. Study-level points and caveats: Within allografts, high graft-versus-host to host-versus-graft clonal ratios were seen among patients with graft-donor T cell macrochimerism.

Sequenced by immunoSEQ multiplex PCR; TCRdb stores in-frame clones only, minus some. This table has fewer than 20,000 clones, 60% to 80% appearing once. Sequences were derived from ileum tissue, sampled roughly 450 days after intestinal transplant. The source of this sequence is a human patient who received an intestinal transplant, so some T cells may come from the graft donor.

Here the CDR3 reads CASRGLAGANYEQYF. The CDR3, as DNA: TGTGCCAGCAGGGGACTAGCGGGGGCCAACTACGAGCAGTACTTC. The chain uses TRBV27 and TRBJ2-7; 14 nucleotides match TRBD2. V shed 6 bases, J shed 3 bases, and the junction held 4 bases outside the gene matches. Germline V gene sequence: CDR1 MNHEY, CDR2 SMNVEV (reference sequence). This CDR3 has 15 residues.